These 10 T cell receptor beta chains came from one sample sequenced in a study of regulatory T cells in long-lasting Graves disease. The time point was: newly diagnosed GD, antithyroid drugs for less than 3 months. PBMCs were the source of the RNA used for TCR sequencing. iRepertoire HTBI primers and Arm-PCR of CDR3 regions built TCR beta libraries. Each CDR3 protein is one row after TCRdb ran MiXCR on the multiplex PCR reads. The table has just over 600,000 distinct CDR3 sequences, around 15% seen once. The data also belong to a second study, concerning T cells in Graves' hyperthyroidism and ophthalmopathy.

The sequences come from peripheral blood mononuclear cells (PBMCs), collected at new diagnosis, from a patient treated with antithyroid drugs. All receptors derive from a woman aged 25 to 39 with Graves disease.

Concerning this clonotype itself: Sequence at one end of the junction differs from germline and may be a read error. V usage is TRBV24-1 and J usage is TRBJ1-3; D not resolved. CDR3 length: 13 amino acids. Per germline, CDR1 KGHDR and CDR2 SFDVKD. CDR3 in amino acids: CATSDLYGNIIYF. CDR3 nucleotides: TGTGCCACCAGTGATTTATACGGAAACATCATATATTTT.

This clonotype has ten or more counts. This chain connects TRBV11-3 to TRBJ2-3, with TRBD1 identical over 7 bases. The CDR3 loop spans 14 amino acids. Germline trimming cut 5 bases from V and 0 bases from J; bases unmatched to any gene: 2. Germline V gene data show CDR1 as SGHNT and CDR2 as YENEEA. For the CDR3, the DNA is TGTGCCAGCAGCGCACAGGGGAGCACAGATACGCAGTATTTT. Translated: CASSAQGSTDTQYF.

V and J are TRBV7-2 and TRBJ2-7, with no clear D. Trimming took 5 bases from V and 1 from J, leaving 15 bases between them. Germline V gene lookup returns CDR1 SGHTA and CDR2 FQGNSA. This CDR3 has 15 residues. CDR3 DNA sequence: TGTGCCAGCAGCCCTGGGGTGGGTATATCCTACGAGCAGTACTTC. This sequence encodes CASSPGVGISYEQYF.

Remarks on this clonotype: This may arise from a read error, as a much more abundant clone is one base away. Because it lacks the conserved phenylalanine or tryptophan at the end, this CDR3 is likely a read error. The rearrangement links TRBV14 to TRBJ1-1; possible D gene TRBD1, 5 bases. Germline V gene sequence: CDR1 SGHDN, CDR2 FVKESK. This CDR3 region has 13 residues. Trimming took 0 bases from V and 7 from J, leaving 9 bases between them. The CDR3 coding sequence is TGTGCCAGCAGCCAAGAAGGACATATTGAAGCTTTCCTT. This translates into CASSQEGHIEAFL.

The rearrangement uses TRBV12-3 or TRBV12-4 and TRBJ1-1, with a possible D match to TRBD1 (5 bases). Trimming stripped 2 bases from V and 4 bases from J, with 11 bases between. The CDR3 loop spans 14 amino acids. The CDR3 protein is CASSLMPGITEAFF. CDR3 sequence (DNA): TGTGCCAGCAGTTTAATGCCAGGGATCACTGAAGCTTTCTTT.

The chain uses TRBV20-1 and TRBJ1-6; no reliable D call. Between the trimmed V and J ends, which lost 5 bases and 14 bases, there was a span of 10 bases. The CDR3 runs to 10 residues. CDR1 and CDR2 (germline): DFQATT, SNEGSKA (reference sequence). The CDR3 loop reads CSAPRNTLHF. The CDR3 DNA reads TGCAGTGCTCCGAGGAACACCCTCCACTTT.

This clonotype was recorded many times. The V and J genes are TRBV7-9 and TRBJ2-5, with a possible D match to TRBD1 (5 bases). CDR3 length equals 14 residues. Between the trimmed V and J ends, which lost 3 bases and 0 bases, there was a span of 8 bases. Germline values: CDR1 SEHNR, CDR2 FQNEAQ (reference sequence). The CDR3 region has the DNA TGTGCCAGCAGCTTCCTCAGGGACCAAGAGACCCAGTACTTC. Encoded protein: CASSFLRDQETQYF.

This clonotype has a handful of counts. The V call is TRBV20-1, the J call TRBJ2-5; D is perhaps TRBD1 (6 bases). The CDR3 has 14 residues. Germline V lookup: CDR1 DFQATT, CDR2 SNEGSKA (reference sequence). The V gene lost 5 bases and the J gene lost 2 bases, with 15 bases spanning the gap. The CDR3 reads CSARQNRAQETQYF. CDR3 nucleotide sequence: TGCAGTGCTCGACAAAACAGGGCACAAGAGACCCAGTACTTC.

The sample holds many counts of this clonotype. A junction boundary mismatches the germline segment, possibly from a read error. The V and J genes are TRBV5-1 and TRBJ2-7; 10 bases fit TRBD2. Germline V lookup: CDR1 SGHRS, CDR2 YFSETQ. This CDR3 is 14 amino acids long. DNA of the CDR3: TGTGCCAGCAGCTTAGGGACTAGCGCGTACGAGCAGTACTTC. Its translation is CASSLGTSAYEQYF.

The V and J genes are TRBV20-1 and TRBJ2-7; TRBD2 aligns across 8 bases. The length of the CDR3 is 16 residues. Germline CDR1 DFQATT, CDR2 SNEGSKA (reference sequence). V dropped 0 bases and J dropped 1; count of bases not matched to a gene: 8. CDR3 protein: CSAREPSGGGSYEQYF. Here the CDR3 DNA reads TGCAGTGCTAGAGAACCATCGGGGGGGGGATCCTACGAGCAGTACTTC.